This section outlines one T cell receptor beta chain sequence together with its context. Its antigen is as yet unknown. The sample belongs to a study of cytomegalovirus exposure and HLA in healthy donors. Study summary: There were more than 350 genotyped donors. Of these, roughly 80% fell in the genetic ancestry cluster associated with self-reported Caucasian donors. Study-level results: Sequencing had likely introduced a cluster of highly shared sequence variants as an artifact. Cytomegalovirus association was listed for roughly 160 TCR beta chains.

Primers: 60 Vbeta forward and 13 Jbeta reverse. TCRdb keeps only in-frame clones here, not all; method: immunoSEQ multiplex PCR. In total, the table holds tens of thousands of clones. The germline CDR1 and CDR2 sequences are GTSNPN and SVGIG (reference sequence). Trimming removed 2 bases from V and 5 bases from J, with 6 bases in between. This CDR3 comprises 11 residues. The V gene is TRBV30, the J gene TRBJ2-5; D is unclear. Sequenced: PBMCs. This receptor was taken from a woman between 40 and 55 years old in good health and CMV-seronegative. The DNA for the CDR3 is TGTGCCTGGAGTCCCAGGGAGACCCAGTACTTC. Translation gives CAWSPRETQYF.